The 22 T cell receptor beta chains given below trace back to one sample, sequenced in a study of cytomegalovirus exposure and HLA in healthy donors. Primers included in the PCR were 60 Vbeta and 13 Jbeta primers. Measured with immunoSEQ multiplex PCR; TCRdb has only the in-frame clones, and not every one. The sample lists 150,000 to 200,000 clones; roughly 70% were seen once. Sequences were obtained from PBMCs. These receptors came from a man aged 30 to 45 in good health and CMV-seropositive.

This clone was picked up a small number of times. The chain has TRBV7-2 and TRBJ1-1; D is ambiguous. Trimming stripped 1 base from V and 4 bases from J, with 10 bases between. This CDR3 contains 14 residues. The V gene's germline CDR1 is SGHTA and CDR2 FQGNSA. This chain's CDR3 is CASSLERATTEAFF. CDR3 sequence (DNA): TGTGCCAGCAGCTTAGAGCGGGCGACCACTGAAGCTTTCTTT.

The rearrangement links TRBV11-2 to TRBJ1-1; tentative D call: TRBD1 (6 bases). V gave up 10 bases and J gave up 4 bases, with 19 bases separating them. This CDR3 region has 14 residues. The germline V gene has CDR1 SGHAT and CDR2 FQNNGV. The CDR3 nucleotides are TGTGCCACCACCGTTTGGCAGGGGCGCACTGAAGCTTTCTTT. As protein: CATTVWQGRTEAFF.

A single count supports this clone. The chain couples TRBV6-5 to TRBJ2-1; TRBD1 matches 8 bases. The V segment lost 0 bases and the J segment 4 bases; nucleotides outside the gene matches: 5. The germline V gene has CDR1 MNHEY and CDR2 SVGAGI. The CDR3 is 16 amino acids. This CDR3 reads CASSYSYRGKYNEQFF. The DNA for the CDR3 is TGTGCCAGCAGTTACTCGTACAGGGGGAAGTACAATGAGCAGTTCTTC.

This chain uses TRBV18 with TRBJ1-1; 7 positions agree with TRBD1. The CDR3 is 15 amino acids. J lost 4 bases, V lost 6 bases, and 11 bases had no gene match. Germline V gene sequence: CDR1 KGHSH, CDR2 LQKENI. CDR3 amino acids: CASSRQTGRSTEAFF. The CDR3 DNA reads as TGTGCCAGCTCCCGCCAGACAGGGAGGAGCACTGAAGCTTTCTTT.

The V and J genes are TRBV7-8 and TRBJ1-4; D unclear. Between the trimmed V and J ends, which lost 0 bases and 0 bases, there was a span of 8 bases. CDR1 and CDR2 (germline): SGHVS, FQNEAQ. The CDR3 is 16 amino acids. As DNA, the CDR3 is TGTGCCAGCAGCTTAGCGCGTTTTGCAACTAATGAAAAACTGTTTTTT. Protein: CASSLARFATNEKLFF.

This clone was counted between two and nine times. This sequence joins TRBV6-1 and TRBJ2-3, with no clear D. The V gene lost 6 bases and the J gene lost 2 bases, with 9 bases spanning the gap. The CDR3 spans 13 residues. Germline V gives CDR1 MNHNS, CDR2 SASEGT. As DNA, the CDR3 is TGTGCCAGCAGGGCGGATCTCACAGATACGCAGTATTTT. Translation gives CASRADLTDTQYF.

Comment on this clone: One end of the junction varies from germline; a read error may be responsible. The chain employs TRBV19 and TRBJ1-5; tentatively, D is TRBD1 (5 bases). The germline CDR1 and CDR2 sequences are LNHDA and SQIVND (reference sequence). This CDR3 region has 12 residues. CDR3: CASSRGNQPQHF. The DNA of the CDR3 is TGTGCCAGTAGTAGGGGCAACCAGCCCCAGCATTTT.

The genes are TRBV28 and TRBJ1-1; 7 nucleotides line up with TRBD1. V dropped 2 bases and J dropped 5; count of bases not matched to a gene: 11. The CDR3 extends over 16 amino acids. In germline, CDR1 is MDHEN, CDR2 SYDVKM. The CDR3 region is CASSLLLRGSRTEAFF. DNA for the CDR3: TGTGCCAGCAGTTTACTCCTCAGGGGGAGTAGGACTGAAGCTTTCTTT.

V gene TRBV5-1 combines with J gene TRBJ2-7; tentatively, D is TRBD1 (6 bases). Germline CDR1 is SGHRS and CDR2 is YFSETQ. CDR3 length: 16 amino acids. Trimming pared 5 bases from V and 2 bases from J, leaving 20 bases between. The CDR3 coding sequence is TGCGCCAGCAGTATCCAGTCCGGGACAACGACCTACGAGCAGTACTTC. This gives the protein CASSIQSGTTTYEQYF.

Only a few counts were recorded for this clone. The chain uses TRBV27 and TRBJ1-2, with D tentatively TRBD1 (6 bases). V was trimmed by 6 bases and J by 4 bases, leaving 21 bases between them. Germline V CDR1 and CDR2: MNHEY, SMNVEV (reference sequence). CDR3 length equals 16 residues. The CDR3 region is CASSFLLGGTIYGYTF. The DNA for the CDR3 is TGTGCCAGCAGCTTCCTATTGGGGGGGACAATCTATGGCTACACCTTC.

In its sample, this clone was seen a few times. The identical CDR3 is also encoded by other nucleotide sequences in the sample. The chain is built from TRBV6-5 and TRBJ2-3, with TRBD2 matching 7 bases. Trimming cost V 5 bases and J 3 bases; bases outside gene matches: 5. CDR3 length: 14 amino acids. The V gene's germline CDR1 is MNHEY and CDR2 SVGAGI. The CDR3, as DNA: TGTGCCAGCAGTCGGACGGGAGGTACAGATACGCAGTATTTT. Amino acid sequence: CASSRTGGTDTQYF.

CDR3 nucleotide sequence: TGTGCCAGCAGCCCAGACTACAATTCCGAGCAGTACTTC. Its protein product is CASSPDYNSEQYF. This chain connects TRBV7-6 to TRBJ2-7; tentatively, D is TRBD2 (5 bases). CDR3 size: 13 residues. Looked up from germline, CDR1 is SGHVS and CDR2 is FNYEAQ. The V and J ends lost 5 bases and 6 bases respectively, with 14 bases between them.

This chain uses TRBV5-1 with TRBJ2-5, with TRBD2 matching 7 bases. J was trimmed by 3 bases and V by 4 bases; bases with no gene match: 6. Germline V gives CDR1 SGHRS, CDR2 YFSETQ. There are 14 residues in the CDR3. The DNA of the CDR3 is TGCGCCAGCAGCAGCGGGACGTACAAAGAGACCCAGTACTTC. It specifies CASSSGTYKETQYF. Drawing the rest from reference TRBV5-1 and TRBJ2-5, the complete variable domain is KAGVTQTPRYLIKTRGQQVTLSCSPISGHRSVSWYQQTPGQGLQFLFEYFSETQRNKGNFPGRFSGRQFSNSRSEMNVSTLELGDSALYLCASSSGTYKETQYFGPGTRLLVL.

This clone showed up just once. CDR3 in DNA: TGTGCCAGCAGCTTAGTGGCGGGAAAGCAGTTCTTC. Its translation is CASSLVAGKQFF. The rearrangement uses TRBV11-3 and TRBJ2-1, with D perhaps matching TRBD2 (6 bases). CDR3 size: 12 residues. Trimming left V 1 base short and J 11 bases short, with 9 bases between. Germline V gene data show CDR1 as SGHNT and CDR2 as YENEEA.

This clone showed up just a few times. The chain joins TRBV4-2 to TRBJ2-1; 8 bases map to TRBD2. The V and J ends lost 0 bases and 4 bases, in that order; junction bases with no gene match: 8. This CDR3 has 17 residues. Germline lookup yields CDR1 LGHNA and CDR2 YNFKEQ. The CDR3 loop reads CASSQENQAGEYNEQFF. CDR3 DNA: TGTGCCAGCAGCCAAGAAAATCAAGCGGGGGAATACAATGAGCAGTTCTTC.

The V and J genes are TRBV19 and TRBJ1-5, with TRBD1 identical over 8 bases. Germline lookup yields CDR1 LNHDA and CDR2 SQIVND (reference sequence). The CDR3 is made up of 15 amino acids. V gave up 5 bases and J gave up 2 bases; unmatched junction bases: 5. The DNA for the CDR3 is TGTGCCAGTAGTCCCTCGGGACAGGGCAATCAGCCCCAGCATTTT. This gives the protein CASSPSGQGNQPQHF.

The chain has TRBV6-6 and TRBJ1-2; D remains unclear. The length of the CDR3 is 13 residues. The ends were cut back, 8 bases at V and 5 bases at J, with 15 bases in the middle. Germline V gene sequence: CDR1 MNHNY, CDR2 SVGAGI (reference sequence). CDR3 in amino acids: CASSPGEDYGYTF. Here the CDR3 DNA reads TGTGCCAGCTCCCCTGGGGAGGATTATGGCTACACCTTC.

There are a few counts of this clone. The chain uses TRBV18 and TRBJ1-1; D possibly corresponds to TRBD1 (5 bases). The germline V gene has CDR1 KGHSH and CDR2 LQKENI. The germline V and J ends were trimmed by 0 bases and 1 base, with 12 bases remaining between them. CDR3 length: 16 amino acids. The CDR3 protein is CASSPPNDGANTEAFF. The CDR3, as DNA: TGTGCCAGCTCACCACCGAATGATGGGGCGAACACTGAAGCTTTCTTT.

As to this clone: The same CDR3 arises from other DNA sequences in this sample as well. The chain is built from TRBV6-1 and TRBJ1-4; the match to TRBD1 covers 7 bases. Losses at the gene ends were 5 bases for V and 6 bases for J; bases not matched to a gene: 3. The CDR3 is 13 amino acids. The V gene's germline CDR1 is MNHNS and CDR2 SASEGT. The CDR3 DNA sequence: TGTGCCAGCAGTCGACAGGGAGATGAAAAACTGTTTTTT. Translating gives CASSRQGDEKLFF.

This chain uses TRBV6-5 with TRBJ1-5, with TRBD1 identical over 9 bases. The CDR3 extends over 15 amino acids. Germline V gene sequence: CDR1 MNHEY, CDR2 SVGAGI. V shed 6 bases and J 10 bases; nucleotides not matched to a gene: 13. CDR3 in DNA: TGTGCCAGCAGAACCGGACAGGGGATTCAGGGACCCCAGCATTTT. As protein: CASRTGQGIQGPQHF.

This clone appeared a single time. The chain combines TRBV9 with TRBJ2-1, with TRBD1 matching over 8 bases. V was pared by 2 bases and J by 9 bases, with 10 bases of the junction left unmatched. The CDR3 length is 15 residues. Germline loops: CDR1 SGDLS, CDR2 YYNGEE. The CDR3 is CASSVSQGQGAEQFF. The CDR3 DNA reads as TGTGCCAGCAGCGTGAGCCAAGGACAGGGAGCTGAGCAGTTCTTC.

V and J are TRBV7-9 and TRBJ2-5; weak D call: TRBD1 (6 bases). V was shortened by 1 base and J by 1 base, with 10 bases between the two germline ends. This CDR3 region has 15 residues. Germline V gives CDR1 SEHNR, CDR2 FQNEAQ (reference sequence). CDR3 region: CASSLVGTSQETQYF. The DNA for the CDR3 is TGTGCCAGCAGCTTAGTTGGGACAAGCCAAGAGACCCAGTACTTC.